This T cell receptor beta chain is from a study of shared clonotypes between healthy human individuals (TCRdb year 2020). At the level of the whole study: The cohort included three men and a couple of women between 18 and 49 years of age. For each donor, three plates each were used for CD4 naive and CD4 memory, two plates were used for CD8 naive, and one plate was used for CD8 memory. Blood TCR repertoires of five healthy adults were deeply sequenced to estimate repertoire size and the extent of clonotype sharing between individuals. Different laboratories and diverse techniques were used to prepare libraries and sequence TCR repertoires, to increase sequencing depth and limit assay-specific biases. Leukapheresis yielded between about 0.85 and 9 billion PBMCs per donor. Results and caveats for the whole study, not just this receptor: Incomplete sequencing was indicated by rarefaction of sorted-subset datasets, despite the large sequencing depth. The small number of donors limited the genetic and exposure-history diversity represented. Sampling was restricted to blood, and TCR repertoires in tissues likely differ from the TCR repertoires found in blood. Clonotypes shared by all four sorted-subset donors showed higher generation probabilities than non-shared clonotypes. Naive subsets generally had larger estimated clonotype richness than memory subsets. Across several donors, 5% to 6% of naive CD4, around 3.5% of naive CD8, about 2.3% of memory CD4, and roughly 0.41% of memory CD8 clonotypes were shared. Pairwise subsampling led to the expectation that sequencing depth would affect the degree of clonotype sharing among donors.

Notes on this clone: No antigen is known for it. No clone much larger than this one lies a single base away; base qualities are absent.

The donors were healthy, HIV-negative adults who had no recently reported acute infections or vaccinations. All donors were Caucasian adults living in Nashville, Tennessee, USA. CD4+ T cells were enriched through magnetic negative selection, after which naive cells were positively selected on CD45RA and the remaining negative fraction served as the memory subset. Blood was collected by leukapheresis, and PBMCs were isolated by Ficoll-Histopaque density gradient centrifugation and then cryopreserved in liquid nitrogen vapor phase. Purity and quantity of every magnetically sorted T cell population were checked by analytical flow cytometry. Genomic DNA was isolated from every sorted fraction and measured by UV absorbance on a Nanodrop 2000c. The junction carries 14 bases between V and J, which are trimmed by 7 bases and 1 base respectively. The CDR3 has 14 amino acids, counting the end cysteine and phenylalanine. Only CDR3 DNA is held: 42 bases, read in frame from base 1. The germline V gene specifies SNHLY as CDR1 and FYNNEI as CDR2.

Using the deep immunoSEQ assay, multiplex PCR amplified TCR CDR3 regions from genomic DNA. For each cell subset, the extracted genomic DNA was distributed evenly across all wells of several immunoSEQ 96-well plates, and each plate served as one replicate. For sorted subsets, each replicate PCR was loaded with roughly 190 ng genomic DNA, equivalent to about 30,000 T cell genomes. The purified libraries were quantified using a Qubit 3.0 fluorometer, sized with a Bioanalyzer 2100, and then quantified again using the KAPA Library Quantification kit. Every immunoSEQ 96-well plate was sequenced on a separate single-read 150-cycle Illumina NextSeq 550 flow cell. Per the original workflow: Because the immunoSEQ output held only junctional sequences and lacked quality scores, the filtering could not match the filtering applied to full-length reads. To assign V/J genes and CDR3, sequences were annotated using PyIR, a Python wrapper for IgBLAST v1.9, with IMGT germline references. Reads were removed for weak V/J assignments (E-value above 1e-6), missing CDR3, stop codons, out-of-frame junctions, or ambiguous translated residues. V3J clonotypes were defined as sequences sharing an identical inferred V gene, J gene, and CDR3 amino acid sequence. To compute the percentage overlap between repertoires, the number of shared unique clonotypes was divided by the size of the smaller repertoire. RTK rarefaction, the Chao1 estimator, and Recon v2.1 estimates of unobserved clonotypes were used to assess repertoire richness. Generation probabilities for all TCRbeta clonotypes obtained by the gDNA method from a handful of donors were computed using OLGA. TCRdb limited this immuneACCESS table to in-frame rearrangements with V and J called. A share of clones is missing; checked studies link under half to unresolved V genes, and the rest is unexplained. V and J calls and clone size are as listed in that table; D and trimming were resolved from the DNA. This sample gives roughly 1,100,000 clones in total; around 76% of them show up just once. The ten largest clones take up 1.4% to 1.5% of the sample.

The sequence was obtained from a man between 18 and 29 years old in good health. The chain is assembled from TRBV2 and TRBJ2-7; a confident D gene designation cannot be given. Sequenced material: memory CD4+ T cells sorted from blood. Reading the label with the study, this specimen's cell subset or site is: CD45RA-negative fraction. The nucleotide sequence is given as TGTGCCAGCACTATAGAAGCACCGTCCTACGAGCAGTACTTC. Its translation reads: CASTIEAPSYEQYF. Reference TRBV2 and TRBJ2-7 proteins supply the regions before and after the CDR3; the full variable domain is: EPEVTQTPSHQVTQMGQEVILRCVPISNHLYFYWYRQILGQKVEFLVSFYNNEISEKSEIFDDQFSVERPDGSNFTLKIRSTKLEDSAMYFCASTIEAPSYEQYFGPGTRLTVT.